The next 6 T cell receptor beta chains were all read from a single sample in a study of shared clonotypes between healthy human individuals. Generated by immunoSEQ multiplex PCR, the TCRdb table keeps only in-frame clones and is missing some. Of about 2 million clones listed, approximately 94% were seen once; the top ten hold approximately 1.2%. Selected positively for CCR7 and CD45RO-negative, naive CD8 cells excluded terminally differentiated effector memory CD45RA+ cells. Source material: naive CD8+ T cells sorted from blood. The receptor source for this set is a man aged 18 to 29 in good health.

V gene TRBV7-9 combines with J gene TRBJ2-6; 8 nucleotides match TRBD2. The V gene end was trimmed by 4 bases and the J gene end by 3 bases; junction bases not matched to a gene: 8. CDR3 size: 17 residues. Germline V lookup: CDR1 SEHNR, CDR2 FQNEAQ (reference sequence). In DNA, the CDR3 is TGTGCCAGCAGCTCCTTCGGGAGGGACGATGGGGCCAACGTCCTGACTTTC. Translated: CASSSFGRDDGANVLTF.

The chain couples TRBV28 to TRBJ2-7; D remains ambiguous. This CDR3 is built from 13 residues. V was clipped by 2 bases and J by 3 bases, with 8 bases between them. Germline CDR1 and CDR2: MDHEN and SYDVKM. CDR3: CASSLQDFYEQYF. The CDR3 DNA reads as TGTGCCAGCAGTTTACAGGATTTCTACGAGCAGTACTTC.

V is TRBV5-5 and J is TRBJ2-7, with 8 positions matching TRBD1. The V and J ends lost 4 bases and 6 bases, in that order; junction bases with no gene match: 12. Germline V CDR1 and CDR2: SGHKS, YYEKEE (reference sequence). The CDR3 sequence is 15 residues long. The CDR3 DNA reads TGTGCCAGCAGCCGCTGGGGACAGGACGCCTCCGAGCAGTACTTC. Protein: CASSRWGQDASEQYF.

The genes are TRBV10-3 and TRBJ2-7, with D possibly TRBD2 on 6 matching bases. Trimming stripped 10 bases from V and 5 bases from J, with 15 bases between. This CDR3 comprises 12 residues. CDR1 and CDR2 from the germline V gene are ENHRY and SYGVKD. The CDR3 coding sequence is TGTGCCACTAGCGAGGCGGAGCACGAGCAGTACTTC. Translation gives CATSEAEHEQYF.

V gene TRBV7-6 combines with J gene TRBJ1-3; 10 nucleotides match TRBD1. J gave up 4 bases and V 5 bases, and 5 bases lay outside the gene matches. The CDR3 contains 15 residues. Germline assignment: CDR1 SGHVS and CDR2 FNYEAQ. CDR3: CASSPGQGTGNTIYF. The CDR3 region has the DNA TGTGCCAGCAGCCCGGGACAGGGGACAGGAAACACCATATATTTT.

The V gene is TRBV7-9, the J gene TRBJ1-1; D unclear. This CDR3 has 9 amino acids. Per germline, CDR1 SEHNR and CDR2 FQNEAQ (reference sequence). The CDR3 region is CLSGSEAFF. The CDR3 DNA is TGTCTATCAGGATCTGAAGCTTTCTTT.